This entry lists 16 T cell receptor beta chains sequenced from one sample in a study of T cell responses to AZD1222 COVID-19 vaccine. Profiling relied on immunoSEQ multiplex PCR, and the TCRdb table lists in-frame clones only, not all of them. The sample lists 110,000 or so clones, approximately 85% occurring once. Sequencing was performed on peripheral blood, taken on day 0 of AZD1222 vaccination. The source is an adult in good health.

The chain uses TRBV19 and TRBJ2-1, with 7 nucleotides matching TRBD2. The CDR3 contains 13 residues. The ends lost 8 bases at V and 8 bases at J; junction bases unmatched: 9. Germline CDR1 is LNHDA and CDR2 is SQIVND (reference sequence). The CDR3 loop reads CASLRAGRDEQFF. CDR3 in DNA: TGTGCCAGTTTGCGGGCAGGGAGGGATGAGCAGTTCTTC.

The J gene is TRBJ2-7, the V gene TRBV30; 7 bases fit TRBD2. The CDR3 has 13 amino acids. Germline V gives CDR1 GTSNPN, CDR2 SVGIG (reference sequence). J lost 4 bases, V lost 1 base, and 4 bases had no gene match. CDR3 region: CAWSDGGRYEQYF. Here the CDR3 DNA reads TGTGCCTGGAGTGATGGCGGGAGATACGAGCAGTACTTC.

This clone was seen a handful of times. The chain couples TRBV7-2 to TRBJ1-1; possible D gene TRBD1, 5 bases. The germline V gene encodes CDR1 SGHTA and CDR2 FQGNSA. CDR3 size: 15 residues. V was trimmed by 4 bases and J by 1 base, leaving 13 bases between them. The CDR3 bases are TGTGCCAGCAGCTCCTGGACAATGGGGAACACTGAAGCTTTCTTT. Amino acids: CASSSWTMGNTEAFF.

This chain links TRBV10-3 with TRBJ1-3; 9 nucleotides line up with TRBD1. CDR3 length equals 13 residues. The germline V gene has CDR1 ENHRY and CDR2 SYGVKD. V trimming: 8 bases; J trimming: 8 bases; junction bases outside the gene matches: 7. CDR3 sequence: CAIWSGQGDTIYF. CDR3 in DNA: TGTGCCATCTGGTCGGGACAGGGCGACACCATATATTTT.

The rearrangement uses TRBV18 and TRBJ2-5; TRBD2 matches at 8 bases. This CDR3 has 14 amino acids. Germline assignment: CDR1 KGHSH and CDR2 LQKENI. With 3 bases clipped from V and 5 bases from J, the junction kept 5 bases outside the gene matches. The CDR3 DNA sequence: TGTGCCAGCTCACCCGGACTAGCACCGGAGACCCAGTACTTC. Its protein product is CASSPGLAPETQYF.

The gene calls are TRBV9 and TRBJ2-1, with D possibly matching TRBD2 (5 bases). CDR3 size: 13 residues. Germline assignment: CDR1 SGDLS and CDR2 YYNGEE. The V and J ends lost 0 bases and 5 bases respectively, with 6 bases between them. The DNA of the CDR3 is TGTGCCAGCAGCGTAGAGAGGGACAATGAGCAGTTCTTC. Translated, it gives CASSVERDNEQFF.

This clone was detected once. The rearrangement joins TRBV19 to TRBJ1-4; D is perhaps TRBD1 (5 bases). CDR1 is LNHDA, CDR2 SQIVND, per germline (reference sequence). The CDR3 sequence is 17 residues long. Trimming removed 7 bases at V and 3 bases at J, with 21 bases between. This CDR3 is CASTTRGEFRANEKLFF. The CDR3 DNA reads TGTGCCAGTACCACGAGGGGCGAATTTCGGGCTAATGAAAAACTGTTTTTT.

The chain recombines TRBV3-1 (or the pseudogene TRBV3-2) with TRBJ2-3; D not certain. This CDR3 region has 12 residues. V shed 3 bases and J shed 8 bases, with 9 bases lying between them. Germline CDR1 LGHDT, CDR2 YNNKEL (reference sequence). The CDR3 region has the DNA TGTGCCAGCAGCCATGTGGCCGGTACGCAGTATTTT. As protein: CASSHVAGTQYF.

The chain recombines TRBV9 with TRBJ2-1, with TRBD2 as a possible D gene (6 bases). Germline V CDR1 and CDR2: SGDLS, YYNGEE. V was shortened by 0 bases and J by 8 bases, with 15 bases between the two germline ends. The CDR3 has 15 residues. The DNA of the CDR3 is TGTGCCAGCAGCGTAGCAGGAGGGTGGGGGTATGAGCAGTTCTTC. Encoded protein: CASSVAGGWGYEQFF. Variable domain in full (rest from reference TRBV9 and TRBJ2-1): DSGVTQTPKHLITATGQRVTLRCSPRSGDLSVYWYQQSLDQGLQFLIQYYNGEERAKGNILERFSAQQFPDLHSELNLSSLELGDSALYFCASSVAGGWGYEQFFGPGTRLTVL.

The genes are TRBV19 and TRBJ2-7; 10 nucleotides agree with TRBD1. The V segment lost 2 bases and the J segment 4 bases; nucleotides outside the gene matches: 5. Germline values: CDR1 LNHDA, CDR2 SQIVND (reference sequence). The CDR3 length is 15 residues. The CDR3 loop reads CASSIRGQGHYEQYF. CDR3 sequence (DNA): TGTGCCAGTAGTATACGGGGACAGGGGCATTACGAGCAGTACTTC.

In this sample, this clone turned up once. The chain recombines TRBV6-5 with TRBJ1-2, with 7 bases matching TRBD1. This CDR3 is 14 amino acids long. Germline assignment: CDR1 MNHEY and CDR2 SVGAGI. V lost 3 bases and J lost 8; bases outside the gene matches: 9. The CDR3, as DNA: TGTGCCAGCAGTTATGAACAGGGGAGATTCGGCTACACCTTC. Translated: CASSYEQGRFGYTF.

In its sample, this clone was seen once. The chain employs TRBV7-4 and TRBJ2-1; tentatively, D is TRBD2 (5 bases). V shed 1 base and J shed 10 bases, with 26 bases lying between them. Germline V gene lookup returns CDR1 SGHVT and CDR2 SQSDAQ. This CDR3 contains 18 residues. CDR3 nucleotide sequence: TGTGCCAGCAGCTTAGATCTATGTGGGCGGGTTAGGCAAAAAGAGCAGTTCTTC. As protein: CASSLDLCGRVRQKEQFF.

The CDR3, as DNA: TGTGCCACCAGCGGGCAGACAGGGGGATGGAACGAGCAGTACTTC. This translates into CATSGQTGGWNEQYF. This chain uses TRBV15 with TRBJ2-7, with TRBD1 matching over 9 bases. The ends lost 5 bases at V and 5 bases at J; junction bases unmatched: 10. Germline V gives CDR1 LNHNV, CDR2 YYDKDF (reference sequence). CDR3 length equals 15 residues.

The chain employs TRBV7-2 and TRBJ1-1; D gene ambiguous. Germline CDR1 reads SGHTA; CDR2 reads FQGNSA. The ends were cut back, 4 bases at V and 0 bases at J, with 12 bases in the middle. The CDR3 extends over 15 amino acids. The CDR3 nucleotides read TGTGCCAGCAGCTCTAGCCCGGACGTGAACACTGAAGCTTTCTTT. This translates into CASSSSPDVNTEAFF.

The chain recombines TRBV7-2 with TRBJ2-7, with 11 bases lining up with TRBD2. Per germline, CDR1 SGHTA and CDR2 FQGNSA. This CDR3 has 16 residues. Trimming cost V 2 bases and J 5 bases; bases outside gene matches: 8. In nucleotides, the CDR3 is TGTGCCAGCAGCTTATATAGCGGGAGGGGACGGGACGAGCAGTACTTC. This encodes CASSLYSGRGRDEQYF.

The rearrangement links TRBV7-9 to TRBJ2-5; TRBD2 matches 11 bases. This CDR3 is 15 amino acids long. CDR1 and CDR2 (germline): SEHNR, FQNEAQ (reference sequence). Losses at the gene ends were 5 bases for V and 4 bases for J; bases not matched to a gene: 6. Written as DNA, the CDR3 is TGTGCCAGCAGCAGTAGCGGGAGGGGGACAGAGACCCAGTACTTC. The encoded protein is CASSSSGRGTETQYF.